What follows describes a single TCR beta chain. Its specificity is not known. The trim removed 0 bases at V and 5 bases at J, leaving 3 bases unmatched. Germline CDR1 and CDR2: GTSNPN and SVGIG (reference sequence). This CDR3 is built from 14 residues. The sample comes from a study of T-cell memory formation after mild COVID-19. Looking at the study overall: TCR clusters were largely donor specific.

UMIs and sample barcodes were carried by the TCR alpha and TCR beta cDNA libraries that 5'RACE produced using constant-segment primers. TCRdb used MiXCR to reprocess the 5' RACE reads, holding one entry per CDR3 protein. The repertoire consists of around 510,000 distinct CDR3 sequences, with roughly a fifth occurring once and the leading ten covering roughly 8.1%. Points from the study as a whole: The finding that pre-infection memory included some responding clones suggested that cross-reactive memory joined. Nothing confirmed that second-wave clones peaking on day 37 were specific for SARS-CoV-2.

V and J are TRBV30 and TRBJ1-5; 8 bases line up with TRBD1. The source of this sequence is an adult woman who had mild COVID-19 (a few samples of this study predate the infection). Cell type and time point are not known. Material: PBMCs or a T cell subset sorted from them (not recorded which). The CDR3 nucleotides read TGTGCCTGGAGTGTTGGACAGGGCGATCAGCCCCAGCATTTT. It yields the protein CAWSVGQGDQPQHF.